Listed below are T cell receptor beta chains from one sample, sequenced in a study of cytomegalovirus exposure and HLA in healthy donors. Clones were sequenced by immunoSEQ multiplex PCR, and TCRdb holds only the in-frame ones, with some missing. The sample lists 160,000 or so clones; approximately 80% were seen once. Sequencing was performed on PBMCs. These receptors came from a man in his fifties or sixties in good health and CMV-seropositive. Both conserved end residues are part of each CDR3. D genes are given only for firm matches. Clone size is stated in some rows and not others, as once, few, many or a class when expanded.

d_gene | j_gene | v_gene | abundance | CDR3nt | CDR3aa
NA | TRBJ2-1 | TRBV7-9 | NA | TGTGCCAGCAGCTTAGGTCAGAACAATGAGCAGTTCTTC | CASSLGQNNEQFF
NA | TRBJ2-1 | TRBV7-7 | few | TGTGCTAGCAGCTTAGGAGCGATCCCCTACAATGAGCAGTTCTTC | CASSLGAIPYNEQFF
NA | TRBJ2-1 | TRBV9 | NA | TGTGCCAGCAGCGTCCACCCGACTAGGGATGGGCAGTTCTTC | CASSVHPTRDGQFF
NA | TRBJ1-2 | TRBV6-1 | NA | TGTGCCAGCAGTGAAGAGTGGGGCTCCTATGGCTACACCTTC | CASSEEWGSYGYTF
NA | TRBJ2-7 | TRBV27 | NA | TGTGCCAGCAGTTTACAGGCTGGGGCGCGCGAGCAGTACTTC | CASSLQAGAREQYF
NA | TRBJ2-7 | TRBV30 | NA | TGTGCCTGGAGTTTTTACAAGTTCTACGAGCAGTACTTC | CAWSFYKFYEQYF
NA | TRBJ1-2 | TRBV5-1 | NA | TGCGCCAGCAGCTTCAACGGGACACCGCTCCTCGGGGGCTACACCTTC | CASSFNGTPLLGGYTF
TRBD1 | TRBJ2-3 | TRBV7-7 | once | TGTGCTAGCAGCTGGACAGGGCGAGATACGCAGTATTTT | CASSWTGRDTQYF
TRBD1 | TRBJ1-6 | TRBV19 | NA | TGTGCCAGTAGTACCTCGGACAGGGGGGTTTCACCCCTCCACTTT | CASSTSDRGVSPLHF
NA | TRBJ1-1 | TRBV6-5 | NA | TGTGCCAGCAGTTACTCGTTCCAACAGAACACTGAAGCTTTCTTT | CASSYSFQQNTEAFF
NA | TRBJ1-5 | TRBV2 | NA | TGTGCCAGCAATGGTATGGAGGGTTCAGGGCCCCAGCATTTT | CASNGMEGSGPQHF
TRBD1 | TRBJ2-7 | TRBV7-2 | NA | TGTGCCAGCAGCACCTCGACCGGGACAGCTATCTACGAGCAGTACTTC | CASSTSTGTAIYEQYF
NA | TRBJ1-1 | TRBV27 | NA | TGTGCCAGCAGATTCACCGGGAGAATGAACACTGAAGCTTTCTTT | CASRFTGRMNTEAFF
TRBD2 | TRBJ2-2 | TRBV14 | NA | TGTGCCAGCAGCCAAGATGCAGCGGGACGGTGGCTGTTTTTT | CASSQDAAGRWLFF
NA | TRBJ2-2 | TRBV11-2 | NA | TGTGCCACCAGCCGGAGGGGAAACACCGGGGAGCTGTTTTTT | CATSRRGNTGELFF
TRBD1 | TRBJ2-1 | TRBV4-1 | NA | TGCGCCAGCAGCAGACAGGGGGCGAATGAGCAGTTCTTC | CASSRQGANEQFF
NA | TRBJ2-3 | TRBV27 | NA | TGTGCCAGCAGTTTACGAGCAGATACGCAGTATTTT | CASSLRADTQYF
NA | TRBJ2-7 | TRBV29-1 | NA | TGCAGCGTTGATGGCACCAACTCCTACGAGCAGTACTTC | CSVDGTNSYEQYF
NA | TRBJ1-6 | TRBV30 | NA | TGTGCCTGGAGGAGATGGGACATTTCCTATAATTCACCCCTCCACTTT | CAWRRWDISYNSPLHF
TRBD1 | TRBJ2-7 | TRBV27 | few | TGTGCCAGCACCCCTAAACTGACAGGGCTTCGGGTCTACGAGCAGTACTTC | CASTPKLTGLRVYEQYF
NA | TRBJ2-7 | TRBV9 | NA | TGTGCCAGCAGCGCTACCTTGGCCTACGAGCAGTACTTC | CASSATLAYEQYF
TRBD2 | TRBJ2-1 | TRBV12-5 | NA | TGTGCTAGTGGTGGGGTGGGGGGGTTTGATTACAATGAGCAGTTCTTC | CASGGVGGFDYNEQFF
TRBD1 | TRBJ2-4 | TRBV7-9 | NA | TGTGCCAGCAGCAAAGGGACAGGGAATTCCAAAAACATTCAGTACTTC | CASSKGTGNSKNIQYF
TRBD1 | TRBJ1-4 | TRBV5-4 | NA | TGTGCCAGCAGCTCAGGGACAGGGTCTGAAAAACTGTTTTTT | CASSSGTGSEKLFF
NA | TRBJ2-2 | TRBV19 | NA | TGTGCCAGCCTACACGGGTCGCTTAACACCGGGGAGCTGTTTTTT | CASLHGSLNTGELFF
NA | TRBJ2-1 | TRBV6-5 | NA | TGTGCCAGCAGTGAAGCGGAACTATTTCGGCTCTTC | CASSEAELFRLF
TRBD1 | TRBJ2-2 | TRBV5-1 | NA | TGCGCCAGCAGCTTGGTGACAGGGTTAAACACCGGGGAGCTGTTTTTT | CASSLVTGLNTGELFF
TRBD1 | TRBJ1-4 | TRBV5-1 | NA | TGCGCCAGCAGCATCGGACAGGGGGCAAGTACTAATGAAAAACTGTTTTTT | CASSIGQGASTNEKLFF
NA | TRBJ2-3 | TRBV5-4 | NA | TGTGCCAGCAGCTTTATCCAGGGCGCAGATACGCAGTATTTT | CASSFIQGADTQYF
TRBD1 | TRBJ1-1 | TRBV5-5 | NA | TGTGCCAGCAGCTTGGGAGGTCGGACAGGGGACACTGAAGCTTTCTTT | CASSLGGRTGDTEAFF
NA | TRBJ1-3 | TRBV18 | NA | TGTGCCAGCTCACCGGGCGACAGTCTCTTCTCTGGAAACACCATATATTTT | CASSPGDSLFSGNTIYF
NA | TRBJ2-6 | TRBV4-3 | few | TGCGCCAGCAGCCAAGATATTCAGCTCGGCGGCGACTCTGGGGCCAACGTCCTGACTTTC | CASSQDIQLGGDSGANVLTF
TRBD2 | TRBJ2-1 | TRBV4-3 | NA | TGCGCCAGCAGCCAAGATCGGCGGGGGGGCGAGGAGCAGTTCTTC | CASSQDRRGGEEQFF
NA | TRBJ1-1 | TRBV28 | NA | TGTGCCAGTGGGATGGGGGGACCGGTGAACACTGAAGCTTTCTTT | CASGMGGPVNTEAFF
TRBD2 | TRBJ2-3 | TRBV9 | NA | TGTGCCAGCAGCGCCTCCGGGACTAGCGGGTGGGGGGATACGCAGTATTTT | CASSASGTSGWGDTQYF
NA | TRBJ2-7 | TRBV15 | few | TGTGCCACCAGCAGATCGGGGAACTCCTACGAGCAGTACTTC | CATSRSGNSYEQYF
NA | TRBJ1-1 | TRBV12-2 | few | TGTGCAAGTCGCTTAGAGGGGCTTGAAGCTTTCTTT | CASRLEGLEAFF
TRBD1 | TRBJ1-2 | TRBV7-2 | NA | TGTGCCAGCAGCCCCGAGCAGGGGGGTTCTGGCTACACCTTC | CASSPEQGGSGYTF
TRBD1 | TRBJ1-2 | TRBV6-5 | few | TGTGCCAGCAGTACTGACAGGGGAAACTATGGCTACACCTTC | CASSTDRGNYGYTF
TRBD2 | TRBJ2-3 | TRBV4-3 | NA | TGCGCCAGCAGCCAAGATATACAAGCGGGGGAGGGTACAGATACGCAGTATTTT | CASSQDIQAGEGTDTQYF
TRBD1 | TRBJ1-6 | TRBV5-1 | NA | TGCGCCAGCAGCACGGACAGGGGTAATTCACCCCTCCACTTT | CASSTDRGNSPLHF
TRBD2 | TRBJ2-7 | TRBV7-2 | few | TGTGCCAGCAGTCAGCGGGGACTCGCCTACGAGCAGTACTTC | CASSQRGLAYEQYF
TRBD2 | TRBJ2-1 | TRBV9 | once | TGTGCCAGCAGCGTAGCGACTAGCGGCTCCTACAATGAGCAGTTCTTC | CASSVATSGSYNEQFF
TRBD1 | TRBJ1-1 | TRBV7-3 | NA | TGTGCCAGCAGCGGGACTGCCGGGACAGGGAACACTGAAGCTTTCTTT | CASSGTAGTGNTEAFF
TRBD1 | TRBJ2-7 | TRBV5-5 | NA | TGTGCCAGCAGCTGGGGACAGGGGGCCAACGAGCAGTACTTC | CASSWGQGANEQYF
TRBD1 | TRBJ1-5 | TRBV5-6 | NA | TGTGCCAGCAGCTTGGGGACAGGGGGTAGCAATCAGCCCCAGCATTTT | CASSLGTGGSNQPQHF
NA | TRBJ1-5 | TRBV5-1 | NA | TGCGCCAGCAGCTTACAGGTCGGGAGCCAGCCCCAGCATTTT | CASSLQVGSQPQHF
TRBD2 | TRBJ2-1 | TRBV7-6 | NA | TGTGCCAGCAGCCGAACTAGCGCGAGCTCCTACAATGAGCAGTTCTTC | CASSRTSASSYNEQFF
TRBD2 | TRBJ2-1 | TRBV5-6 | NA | TGTGCCAGCAGCTTTTTCACGGCTCTAGCGGTATCCTACAATGAGCAGTTCTTC | CASSFFTALAVSYNEQFF
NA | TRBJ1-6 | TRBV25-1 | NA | TGTGCCAGCAGTCAGGGAAGGGGGTATAATTCACCCCTCCACTTT | CASSQGRGYNSPLHF